The 30 T cell receptor beta chains reported below all come from one sample, sequenced in a study of molecular identifiers for immune sequencing clone quantification. TCRdb itself ran the PCR reads through MiXCR, one entry per CDR3 protein. The table has 50,000 to 65,000 distinct CDR3 sequences, around 27% seen once. The specimen sequenced was naive CD8+ T cells from blood, with Jurkat cell RNA spiked in. Subset: FACS-sorted CD8+CD4-CCR7+CD45RA+ naive T cells. The receptors stem from a human donor in good health. Some libraries in this study had Jurkat cell RNA spiked in.

This clonotype was found a few times. CDR3 region: CASSELGQLAKNIQYF. CDR3 DNA sequence: TGTGCCAGCAGTGAATTGGGACAGCTAGCCAAAAACATTCAGTACTTC. The chain links TRBV2 to TRBJ2-4; 7 bases line up with TRBD1. Germline loops: CDR1 SNHLY, CDR2 FYNNEI. V lost 2 bases, J lost 0 bases, and 4 bases stayed unmatched. CDR3 length: 16 residues.

This clonotype was counted at least ten times. J is TRBJ2-5 and V is TRBV4-3; tentatively, D is TRBD1 (5 bases). Germline-derived CDR1 and CDR2 are LGHNA and YSLEER. With 0 bases removed from V and 6 bases from J, the gap between germline ends came to 11 bases. This CDR3 has 14 residues. CDR3 DNA sequence: TGCGCCAGCAGCCAAGAGGCAACAGGAAAGACCCAGTACTTC. Translating it yields CASSQEATGKTQYF.

This chain connects TRBV5-1 to TRBJ1-4; D ambiguous. The length of the CDR3 is 17 residues. Per the germline V gene, CDR1 is SGHRS and CDR2 is YFSETQ. Trimming cost V 1 base and J 5 bases, with 18 bases left between them. The CDR3 loop is CASSLLLRGTENEKLFF. The CDR3 nucleotides read TGCGCCAGCAGCTTGCTTTTGCGGGGTACCGAGAATGAAAAACTGTTTTTT.

This clonotype was picked up many times. The chain joins TRBV6-2 or TRBV6-3 to TRBJ2-3, with D possibly matching TRBD2 (5 bases). This CDR3 contains 16 residues. V dropped 2 bases and J dropped 4 bases, with 16 bases sitting between them. Looked up from germline, CDR1 is MNHEY and CDR2 is SVGEGT. The CDR3 DNA is TGTGCCAGCAGTTACCTACGGGGAGTCGCGTCAGATACGCAGTATTTT. Translation gives CASSYLRGVASDTQYF.

For this clonotype: With a much larger clone just one base away, this may be a read error. The CDR3 DNA reads as TGTGCCACCGGGAGGGACGACGGTAGCGATCAGCCCCAGCATTTT. Its protein product is CATGRDDGSDQPQHF. The rearrangement links TRBV28 to TRBJ1-5, with D perhaps TRBD1 (5 bases). CDR1 MDHEN and CDR2 SYDVKM come from the germline V gene. CDR3 length equals 15 residues.

Ten or more counts support this clonotype. This chain joins TRBV7-9 and TRBJ2-3, with 11 bases aligning to TRBD2. The CDR3 totals 20 residues. Unmatched junction bases numbered 20, after V lost 5 bases and J lost 4 bases. Germline V CDR1 and CDR2: SEHNR, FQNEAQ (reference sequence). CDR3 bases: TGTGCCAGCAGCCCAACAACTGCTAGCGGGGGGTCAGCAGAGGCAGATACGCAGTATTTT. Protein: CASSPTTASGGSAEADTQYF. The variable domain in full, with the rest retrieved from reference TRBV7-9 and TRBJ2-3, is DTGVSQNPRHKITKRGQNVTFRCDPISEHNRLYWYRQTLGQGPEFLTYFQNEAQLEKSRLLSDRFSAERPKGSFSTLEIQRTEQGDSAMYLCASSPTTASGGSAEADTQYFGPGTRLTVL.

This clonotype was detected ten times or more. V and J are TRBV20-1 and TRBJ2-5, with 8 nucleotides matching TRBD1. The length of the CDR3 is 15 residues. The junction had 11 bases not matched to a gene; V was cut back by 6 bases and J by 2 bases. The germline CDR1 and CDR2 sequences are DFQATT and SNEGSKA (reference sequence). In DNA form, the CDR3 reads TGCAGTGCCACAGAAGGACAGGGCGCTCAAGAGACCCAGTACTTC. Translated: CSATEGQGAQETQYF.

This clonotype was counted at least ten times. V and J are TRBV3-1 and TRBJ2-1; tentative D call: TRBD2 (5 bases). V was pared by 5 bases and J by 9 bases, with 14 bases between. The CDR3 consists of 13 residues. Germline loops: CDR1 LGHDT, CDR2 YNNKEL (reference sequence). The CDR3 sequence: CASSYGGLGEQFF. The CDR3 DNA reads as TGTGCCAGCAGCTACGGAGGTTTAGGTGAGCAGTTCTTC.

In this sample, this clonotype turned up many times. The genes are TRBV7-6 and TRBJ2-5; 8 positions match TRBD1. The CDR3 loop spans 15 amino acids. V lost 5 bases, J lost 5 bases, and 10 bases stayed unmatched. Per the germline V gene, CDR1 is SGHVS and CDR2 is FNYEAQ. As DNA, the CDR3 is TGTGCCAGCAGCCACGACACAGGGGGGTACGAGACCCAGTACTTC. This sequence encodes CASSHDTGGYETQYF.

This clonotype was seen ten or more times. The chain combines TRBV28 with TRBJ1-1; D not certain. Germline V lookup: CDR1 MDHEN, CDR2 SYDVKM. V lost 3 bases and J 3 bases, leaving 5 bases between the germline ends. This CDR3 contains 12 residues. CDR3 bases: TGTGCCAGCAGTTTCCGCTACACTGAAGCTTTCTTT. It translates to CASSFRYTEAFF.

In this sample, this clonotype turned up many times. This rearrangement joins TRBV10-1 to TRBJ2-7; 8 nucleotides agree with TRBD2. V lost 3 bases to trimming and J lost 2 bases; unmatched junction nucleotides: 6. From germline, CDR1 is WNHNN and CDR2 SYGVQD (reference sequence). There are 15 residues in the CDR3. The CDR3 loop is CASSDAGTSPYEQYF. DNA of the CDR3: TGCGCCAGCAGTGACGCCGGGACTAGTCCCTACGAGCAGTACTTC.

In its sample, this clonotype was seen many times. The rearrangement uses TRBV7-2 and TRBJ1-1; D call uncertain. Germline V gene data show CDR1 as SGHTA and CDR2 as FQGNSA. The CDR3 spans 12 residues. Between the trimmed V and J ends, which lost 7 bases and 2 bases, there was a span of 8 bases. In DNA, the CDR3 is TGTGCCAGCACCGGCGGTAACACTGAAGCTTTCTTT. Encoded protein: CASTGGNTEAFF.

This clonotype was observed at least ten times. The chain joins TRBV28 to TRBJ1-1; D remains unclear. The CDR3 is made up of 15 amino acids. The V gene lost 2 bases and the J gene lost 3 bases, with 13 bases spanning the gap. Germline V gene sequence: CDR1 MDHEN, CDR2 SYDVKM. The CDR3 coding sequence is TGTGCCAGCAGTTTAGTGGCGGGTAGGTACACTGAAGCTTTCTTT. Its translation is CASSLVAGRYTEAFF.

Concerning this clonotype: A much bigger clone sits one base away, suggesting this may be a read error. In DNA, the CDR3 is TGCGCCAGCAGCTTGTTACAGCCGTACACATATACGCAGTATTTT. It yields the protein CASSLLQPYTYTQYF. This chain joins TRBV5-1 and TRBJ2-3; no reliable D call. The CDR3 spans 15 residues. Germline lookup yields CDR1 SGHRS and CDR2 YFSETQ. The whole variable domain, filled in from reference TRBV5-1 and TRBJ2-3, reads KAGVTQTPRYLIKTRGQQVTLSCSPISGHRSVSWYQQTPGQGLQFLFEYFSETQRNKGNFPGRFSGRQFSNSRSEMNVSTLELGDSALYLCASSLLQPYTYTQYFGPGTRLTVL.

This clonotype was detected many times. The rearrangement uses TRBV25-1 and TRBJ1-1; D not certain. CDR1 MGHDK and CDR2 SYGVNS come from the germline V gene. The CDR3 has 11 residues. V dropped 4 bases and J dropped 8 bases, with 8 bases sitting between them. The CDR3 spells CASSAQREAFF. The CDR3 DNA reads TGTGCCAGCAGTGCACAGAGAGAAGCTTTCTTT.

The J gene is TRBJ2-7, the V gene TRBV4-2; 12 positions agree with TRBD2. From germline, CDR1 is LGHNA and CDR2 YNFKEQ. This CDR3 spans 16 amino acids. The V segment lost 3 bases and the J segment 4 bases; nucleotides outside the gene matches: 7. The DNA for the CDR3 is TGTGCCAGCAGCCACCTAGAGACTAGCGGGAGTTACGAGCAGTACTTC. It specifies CASSHLETSGSYEQYF.

Note on this clonotype: A read error may be the cause here, since a much bigger clone is one base away. The rearrangement links TRBV7-9 to TRBJ1-1; D not certain. This CDR3 region has 15 residues. Trimming shortened V by 1 base and J by 3 bases, and 12 bases separated the two germline ends. Germline V gene lookup returns CDR1 SEHNR and CDR2 FQNEAQ (reference sequence). The CDR3 sequence: CASSLGVAEDTEAFF. Written as DNA, the CDR3 is TGTGCCAGCAGCTTAGGGGTCGCAGAGGACACTGAAGCTTTCTTT.

This clonotype was seen repeatedly, ten times or more. The chain joins TRBV4-3 to TRBJ1-3; D gene ambiguous. Germline CDR1 is LGHNA and CDR2 is YSLEER. The CDR3 is 15 amino acids. V gave up 0 bases and J gave up 0 bases, with 6 bases separating them. The chain's CDR3 is CASSQDPGSGNTIYF. The CDR3 region has the DNA TGCGCCAGCAGCCAAGACCCGGGCTCTGGAAACACCATATATTTT.

This clonotype occurred a few times. One junction end disagrees with the germline gene, perhaps due to a read error. V gene TRBV6-2 or TRBV6-3 combines with J gene TRBJ2-1, with TRBD1 matching 7 bases. This CDR3 contains 13 residues. Germline V CDR1 and CDR2: MNHEY, SVGEGT. CDR3 nucleotides: TGTGCCAGCACCGACAGGGTATACAATGAGCAGCTCTTC. Encoded protein: CASTDRVYNEQLF.

This clonotype was observed many times. V is TRBV19 and J is TRBJ1-4; possibly TRBD1 for D (6 bases). Germline lookup yields CDR1 LNHDA and CDR2 SQIVND (reference sequence). The CDR3 is made up of 14 amino acids. Trimming removed 5 bases from V and 8 bases from J, with 15 bases in between. The CDR3 region is CASSPTGVDEKLFF. The CDR3 DNA reads as TGTGCCAGTAGTCCGACAGGAGTGGACGAAAAACTGTTTTTT. The entire variable domain, with the rest obtained from reference TRBV19 and TRBJ1-4, is as follows: DGGITQSPKYLFRKEGQNVTLSCEQNLNHDAMYWYRQDPGQGLRLIYYSQIVNDFQKGDIAEGYSVSREKKESFPLTVTSAQKNPTAFYLCASSPTGVDEKLFFGSGTQLSVL.

This clonotype turned up a few times. The rearrangement links TRBV3-1 to TRBJ1-1; D may be TRBD1 (6 bases). V dropped 4 bases and J dropped 1 base, with 16 bases sitting between them. CDR1 and CDR2 from the germline V gene are LGHDT and YNNKEL (reference sequence). CDR3 length: 16 residues. This CDR3 reads CASSRYYRATNTEAFF. The CDR3, as DNA: TGTGCCAGCAGCCGCTATTACAGGGCTACGAACACTGAAGCTTTCTTT.

About this clonotype itself: The CDR3 does not end in the conserved phenylalanine or tryptophan, so this is likely a read error. The chain links TRBV7-8 to TRBJ1-5; weak D call: TRBD1 (5 bases). This CDR3 has 14 amino acids. The germline gives CDR1 SGHVS, CDR2 FQNEAQ. V dropped 0 bases and J dropped 4 bases, with 7 bases sitting between them. CDR3 sequence (DNA): TGTGCCAGCAGCTTAGCGCAGGGAAATCAGCCCCAGCATTCT. It yields the protein CASSLAQGNQPQHS.

This clonotype has just a few counts. This chain connects TRBV4-3 to TRBJ2-7, with 9 nucleotides matching TRBD2. V lost 1 base, J lost 2 bases, and 3 bases stayed unmatched. The CDR3 is 15 amino acids. Germline CDR1 is LGHNA and CDR2 is YSLEER. CDR3 DNA sequence: TGCGCCAGCAGCCAAGGTCCTAGCGGGGCCTACGAGCAGTACTTC. Encoded protein: CASSQGPSGAYEQYF.

The table lists this clonotype with a few counts. The rearrangement uses TRBV12-3 or TRBV12-4 and TRBJ2-7; D is possibly TRBD1 or TRBD2 (5 bases each). CDR3 length: 13 residues. Trimming took 5 bases from V and 6 from J, leaving 14 bases between them. The CDR3 protein is CASSQGTGREQYF. For the CDR3, the DNA is TGTGCCAGCAGTCAAGGGACCGGCCGCGAGCAGTACTTC.

There are many counts of this clonotype. The chain links TRBV20-1 to TRBJ2-3; 12 bases fit TRBD2. Trimming removed 3 bases from V and 4 bases from J; junction bases left unmatched: 11. The germline V gene has CDR1 DFQATT and CDR2 SNEGSKA (reference sequence). The CDR3 runs 17 residues. The CDR3 reads CSARDERLAGVPDTQYF. CDR3 nucleotide sequence: TGCAGTGCTAGGGACGAGAGACTAGCGGGAGTTCCAGATACGCAGTATTTT.

There are a few counts of this clonotype. This sequence joins TRBV2 and TRBJ2-3; 10 nucleotides line up with TRBD2. V shed 6 bases, J shed 5 bases, and the junction held 8 bases outside the gene matches. Germline CDR1 SNHLY, CDR2 FYNNEI. The CDR3 consists of 15 residues. The CDR3 nucleotides read TGTGCCAGCAGCCTAAGCGGGGGGGCCGTAGATACGCAGTATTTT. This sequence encodes CASSLSGGAVDTQYF.

Regarding this clonotype: A read error may explain this, as a much larger clone is one base away. The rearrangement uses TRBV6-6 and TRBJ1-1; TRBD1 is a possible D gene (5 bases). The CDR3 runs to 14 residues. With 7 bases removed from V and 4 bases from J, the gap between germline ends came to 16 bases. The germline V gene encodes CDR1 MNHNY and CDR2 SVGAGI (reference sequence). This CDR3 reads CASTPVGLITEAFF. The CDR3 coding sequence is TGTGCCAGCACCCCCGTGGGGCTGATCACTGAAGCTTTCTTT.

To note about this clonotype: A much larger clone lies a single base off, so this may be a read error. V is TRBV2 and J is TRBJ2-7; D ambiguous. Germline V gene data show CDR1 as SNHLY and CDR2 as FYNNEI. The length of the CDR3 is 10 residues. The DNA of the CDR3 is TGTGCCAGCAGCGGGTGGATTTATTCCTTC. It yields the protein CASSGWIYSF. Using reference TRBV2 and TRBJ2-7 for the parts outside the CDR3, the full variable domain is EPEVTQTPSHQVTQMGQEVILRCVPISNHLYFYWYRQILGQKVEFLVSFYNNEISEKSEIFDDQFSVERPDGSNFTLKIRSTKLEDSAMYFCASSGWIYSFGPGTRLTVT.

For this clonotype: One base away lies a much larger clone, so this may be a sequencing read error. The chain has TRBV29-1 and TRBJ2-7, with D possibly matching TRBD1 (5 bases). Germline loops: CDR1 SQVTM, CDR2 ANQGSEA. The CDR3 covers 12 residues. The CDR3 is CSVEAGLYAQYF. The CDR3 DNA reads as TGCAGCGTTGAGGCAGGGTTGTACGCGCAGTACTTC.

The table lists this clonotype with many counts. The chain links TRBV7-2 to TRBJ1-5, with TRBD1 matching 7 bases. CDR1 and CDR2 from the germline V gene are SGHTA and FQGNSA. This CDR3 region has 13 residues. V was clipped by 3 bases and J by 7 bases; unmatched bases: 3. The CDR3 sequence is CASSFARGQPQHF. For the CDR3, the DNA is TGTGCCAGCAGCTTCGCCAGGGGGCAGCCCCAGCATTTT.